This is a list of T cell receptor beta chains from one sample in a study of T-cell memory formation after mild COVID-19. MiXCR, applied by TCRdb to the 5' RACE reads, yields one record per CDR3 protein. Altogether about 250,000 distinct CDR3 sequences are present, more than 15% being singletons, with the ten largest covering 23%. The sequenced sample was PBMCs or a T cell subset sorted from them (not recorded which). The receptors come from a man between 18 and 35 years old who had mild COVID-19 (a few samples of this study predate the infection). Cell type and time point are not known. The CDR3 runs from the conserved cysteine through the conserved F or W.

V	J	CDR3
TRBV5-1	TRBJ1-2	CASSLRGDGYTF
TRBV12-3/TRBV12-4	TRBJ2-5	CASSHTLAGALRIQYF
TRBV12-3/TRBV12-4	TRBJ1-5	CASSPPGSSNQPQHF
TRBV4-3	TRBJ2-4	CASSQDPGGQGLNIQYF
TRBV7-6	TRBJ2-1	CASSSDREEFF
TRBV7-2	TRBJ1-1	CASSPGGTNTEAFF
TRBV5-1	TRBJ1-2	CASSFQGGYGYTF
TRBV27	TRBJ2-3	CASSLGTEGPDTQYF
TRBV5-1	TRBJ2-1	CASSFQPDYNEQFF
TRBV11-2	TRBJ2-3	CASAEGTQYF
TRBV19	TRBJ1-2	CASSPRQYYGYTF
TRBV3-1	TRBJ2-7	CATLDPSSYEQYF
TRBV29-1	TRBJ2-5	CSVESADRQRVTQYF
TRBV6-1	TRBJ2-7	CASSELATEQYF
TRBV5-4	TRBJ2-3	CASSLAQRGRADTQYF
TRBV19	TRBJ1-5	CASSPSVHRMDSNQPQHF
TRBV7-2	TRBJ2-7	CASSFGPWDGYEQYF
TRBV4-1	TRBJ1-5	CASRQGNQPQHF
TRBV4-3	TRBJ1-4	CASSQVSVGTNEKLFF
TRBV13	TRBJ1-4	CASSSPTRPGGEKLFF
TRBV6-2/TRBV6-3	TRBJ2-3	CASSYPQTSGGADTQYF
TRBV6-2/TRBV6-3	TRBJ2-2	CASSSSGTGAGELFF
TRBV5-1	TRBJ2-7	CASLAPDKSNEQYF
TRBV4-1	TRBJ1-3	CASSPDRGRNTIYF
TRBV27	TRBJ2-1	CASSRGGAGQFF
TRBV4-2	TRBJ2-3	CASSQQRAPTDTQYF
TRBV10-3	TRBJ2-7	CAIRGDSTKRRQYF
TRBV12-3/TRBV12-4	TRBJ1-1	CASSFILSATEAFF
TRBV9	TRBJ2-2	CASSAASGGALPPGELFF
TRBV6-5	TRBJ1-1	CASSYRPNTEAFF